The TCR beta chain described here comes from a study of T cell repertoires in cytomegalovirus infection. Background on the study: Through public TCR beta signatures, both CMV infection and matching HLA type were indicated. The study's findings and limits: HLA-C-restricted CMV-specific TCR beta clonotypes were dominant in the ex vivo response.

This CDR3 has 16 amino acids. Germline CDR1 reads MGHRA; CDR2 reads YSYEKL. TCRdb reprocessed the reads via MiXCR and lists one record per CDR3 protein. The sample lists 370,000 or so distinct CDR3 sequences; about 32% were seen once. This clonotype came up once. Its antigen is not identified. The germline gene is not matched at one end of the junction; a read error may be the cause. V and J are TRBV4-1 and TRBJ1-2; D call uncertain. The origin of this receptor is a human donor in good health (CMV status not recorded). Some clones in this sample may be carry-over from other donors' samples. Sequencing was performed on cultured PBMCs, taken from culture after CMV antigen stimulation. The CDR3 nucleotides are TGTGCCAGCAGCCAAGATTGGGCCAGAACTGATTATGGCTACACCTTC. Translated, it gives CASSQDWARTDYGYTF.